This TCR beta chain was found in a study of blood T cells in healthy people across ages. Study findings and constraints: Estimated diversity that came from one million T cells was considered an underestimate.

Each sample gave at least 7 million isolated PBMCs. Unmatched junction bases numbered 5, after V lost 4 bases and J lost 1 base. Germline V gene sequence: CDR1 MNHEY, CDR2 SVGAGI. The CDR3 totals 15 residues. Then a second PCR, running about 6 to 11 cycles, was carried out with a sample-barcoded 5' primer and a J-beta primer mix. TCRdb passed the 5' RACE reads through MiXCR, listing each CDR3 protein once. There are 600,000 or so distinct CDR3 sequences in the sample; about 28% occur only once, and around a sixth lies in the top ten. As for this clonotype: Its antigen is unidentified.

This TCR derives from a woman older than 75 in good health. Sequenced sample: blood. The chain recombines TRBV6-5 with TRBJ2-3, with 7 bases aligning to TRBD1. The CDR3 loop reads CASSSNRGGTDTQYF. The CDR3 nucleotides read TGTGCCAGCAGTTCGAACAGGGGAGGCACAGATACGCAGTATTTT.